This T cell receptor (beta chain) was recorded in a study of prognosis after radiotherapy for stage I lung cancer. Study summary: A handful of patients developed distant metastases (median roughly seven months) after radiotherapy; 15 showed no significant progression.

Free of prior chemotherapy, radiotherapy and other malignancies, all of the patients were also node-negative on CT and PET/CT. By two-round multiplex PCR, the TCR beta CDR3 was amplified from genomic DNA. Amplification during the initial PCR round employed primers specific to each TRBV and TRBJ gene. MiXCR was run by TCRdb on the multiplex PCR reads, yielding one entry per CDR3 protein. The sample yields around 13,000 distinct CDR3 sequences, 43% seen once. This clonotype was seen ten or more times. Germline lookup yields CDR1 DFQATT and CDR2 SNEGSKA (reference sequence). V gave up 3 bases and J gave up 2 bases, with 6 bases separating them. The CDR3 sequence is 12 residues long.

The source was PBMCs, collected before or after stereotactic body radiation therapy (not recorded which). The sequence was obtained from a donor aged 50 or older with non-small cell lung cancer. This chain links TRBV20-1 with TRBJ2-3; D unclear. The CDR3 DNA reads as TGCAGTGCTAGGACCGACACAGATACGCAGTATTTT. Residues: CSARTDTDTQYF.